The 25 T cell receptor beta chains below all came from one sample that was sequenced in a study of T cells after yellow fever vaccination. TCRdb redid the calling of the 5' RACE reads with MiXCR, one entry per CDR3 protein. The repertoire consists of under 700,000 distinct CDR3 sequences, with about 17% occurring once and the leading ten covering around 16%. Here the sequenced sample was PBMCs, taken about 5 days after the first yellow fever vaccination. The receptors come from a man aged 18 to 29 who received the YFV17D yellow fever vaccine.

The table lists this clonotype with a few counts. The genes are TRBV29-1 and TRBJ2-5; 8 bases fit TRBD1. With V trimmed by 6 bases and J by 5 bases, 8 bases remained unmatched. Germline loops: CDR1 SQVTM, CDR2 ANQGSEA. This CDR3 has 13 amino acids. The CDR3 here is CSVDTTGAETQYF. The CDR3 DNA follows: TGCAGCGTCGACACGACAGGGGCGGAGACCCAGTACTTC.

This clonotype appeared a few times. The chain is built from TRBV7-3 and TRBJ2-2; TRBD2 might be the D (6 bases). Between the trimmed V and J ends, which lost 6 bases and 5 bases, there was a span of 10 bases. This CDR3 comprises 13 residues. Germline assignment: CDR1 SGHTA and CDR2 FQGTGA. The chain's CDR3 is CASSFAGTGELFF. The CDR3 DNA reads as TGTGCCAGCAGTTTTGCGGGGACCGGGGAGCTGTTTTTT.

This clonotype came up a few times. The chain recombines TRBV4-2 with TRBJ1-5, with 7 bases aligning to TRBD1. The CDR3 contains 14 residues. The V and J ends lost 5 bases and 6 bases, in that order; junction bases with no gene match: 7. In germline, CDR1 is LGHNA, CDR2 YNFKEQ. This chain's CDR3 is CASSVPGGSQPQHF. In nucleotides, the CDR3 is TGTGCCAGCAGCGTCCCAGGGGGAAGTCAGCCCCAGCATTTT.

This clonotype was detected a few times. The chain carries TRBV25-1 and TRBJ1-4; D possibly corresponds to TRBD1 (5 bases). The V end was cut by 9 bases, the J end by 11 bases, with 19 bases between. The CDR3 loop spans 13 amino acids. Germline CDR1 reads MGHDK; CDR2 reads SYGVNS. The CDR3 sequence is CASSLSGPGKLFF. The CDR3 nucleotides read TGTGCCAGTAGTTTATCGGGGCCGGGGAAACTGTTTTTT. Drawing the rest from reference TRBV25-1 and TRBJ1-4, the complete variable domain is EADIYQTPRYLVIGTGKKITLECSQTMGHDKMYWYQQDPGMELHLIHYSYGVNSTEKGDLSSESTVSRIRTEHFPLTLESARPSHTSQYLCASSLSGPGKLFFGSGTQLSVL.

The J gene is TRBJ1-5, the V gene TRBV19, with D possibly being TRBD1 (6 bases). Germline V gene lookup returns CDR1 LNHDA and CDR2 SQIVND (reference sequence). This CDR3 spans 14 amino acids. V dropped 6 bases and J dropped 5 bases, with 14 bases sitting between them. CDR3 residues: CASREIQGHQPQHF. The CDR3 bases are TGTGCCAGTAGGGAAATACAGGGCCATCAGCCCCAGCATTTT.

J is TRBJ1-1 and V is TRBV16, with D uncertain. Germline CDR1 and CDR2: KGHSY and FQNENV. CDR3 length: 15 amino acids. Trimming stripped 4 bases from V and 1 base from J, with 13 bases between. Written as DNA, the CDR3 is TGTGCCAGCAGCCCGCTGACATACAAGAACACTGAAGCTTTCTTT. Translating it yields CASSPLTYKNTEAFF.

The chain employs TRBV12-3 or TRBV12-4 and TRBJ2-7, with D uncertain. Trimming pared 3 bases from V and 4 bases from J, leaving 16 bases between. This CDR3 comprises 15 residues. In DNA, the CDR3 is TGTGCCAGCAGTTTCAGACATGGAACCTCTTACGAGCAGTACTTC. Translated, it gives CASSFRHGTSYEQYF.

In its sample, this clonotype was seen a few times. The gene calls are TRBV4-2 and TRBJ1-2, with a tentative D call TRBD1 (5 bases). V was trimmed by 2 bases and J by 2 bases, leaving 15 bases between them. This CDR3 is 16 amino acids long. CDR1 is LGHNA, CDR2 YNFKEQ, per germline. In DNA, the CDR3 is TGTGCCAGCAGCCAAATGAGGTATAAGGGGAACTATGGCTACACCTTC. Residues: CASSQMRYKGNYGYTF.

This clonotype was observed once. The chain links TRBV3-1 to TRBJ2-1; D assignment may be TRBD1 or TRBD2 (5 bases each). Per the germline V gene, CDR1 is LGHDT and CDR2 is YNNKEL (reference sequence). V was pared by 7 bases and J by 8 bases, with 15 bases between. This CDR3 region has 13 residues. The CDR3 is CASTRAGDHEQFF. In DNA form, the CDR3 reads TGTGCCAGCACCCGTGCCGGGGACCATGAGCAGTTCTTC.

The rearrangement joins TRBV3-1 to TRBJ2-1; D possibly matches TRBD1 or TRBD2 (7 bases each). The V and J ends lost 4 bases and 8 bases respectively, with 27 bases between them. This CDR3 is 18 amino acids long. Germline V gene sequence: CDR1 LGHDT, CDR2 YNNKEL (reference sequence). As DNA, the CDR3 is TGTGCCAGCAGCCGCAGGGGAGGGGGCGGGGGAACCAACGATGAGCAGTTCTTC. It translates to CASSRRGGGGGTNDEQFF.

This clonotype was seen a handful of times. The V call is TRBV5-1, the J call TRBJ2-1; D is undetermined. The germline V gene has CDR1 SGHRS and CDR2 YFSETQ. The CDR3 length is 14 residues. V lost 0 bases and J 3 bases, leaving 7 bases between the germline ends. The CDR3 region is CASSLGTDYNEQFF. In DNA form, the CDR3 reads TGCGCCAGCAGCTTGGGGACGGACTACAATGAGCAGTTCTTC.

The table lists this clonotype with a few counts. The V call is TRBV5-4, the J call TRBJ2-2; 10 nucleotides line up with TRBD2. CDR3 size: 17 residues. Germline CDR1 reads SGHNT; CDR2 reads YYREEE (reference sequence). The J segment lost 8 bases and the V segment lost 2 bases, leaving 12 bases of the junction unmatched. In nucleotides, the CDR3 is TGTGCCAGCAGCTTTGGACCGAGCGGGGGGGCCATTGGGGAGCTGTTTTTT. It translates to CASSFGPSGGAIGELFF.

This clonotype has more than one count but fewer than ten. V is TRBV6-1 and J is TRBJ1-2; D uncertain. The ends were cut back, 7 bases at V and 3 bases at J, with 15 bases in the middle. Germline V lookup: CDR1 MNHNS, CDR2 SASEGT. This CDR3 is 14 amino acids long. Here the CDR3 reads CASKAAQPHYGYTF. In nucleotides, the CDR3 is TGTGCCAGCAAAGCGGCGCAGCCCCACTATGGCTACACCTTC.

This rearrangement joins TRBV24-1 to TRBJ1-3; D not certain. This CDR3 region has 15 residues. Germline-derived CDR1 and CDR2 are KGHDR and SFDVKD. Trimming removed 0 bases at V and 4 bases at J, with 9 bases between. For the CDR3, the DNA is TGTGCCACCAGTGATTTGCAGTGGTCCGGAAACACCATATATTTT. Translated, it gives CATSDLQWSGNTIYF.

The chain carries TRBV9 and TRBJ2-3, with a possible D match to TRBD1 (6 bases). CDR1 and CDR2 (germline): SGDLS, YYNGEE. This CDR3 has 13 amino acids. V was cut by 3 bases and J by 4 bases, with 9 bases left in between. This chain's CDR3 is CASSAEGADTQYF. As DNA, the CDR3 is TGTGCCAGCAGCGCAGAGGGGGCAGATACGCAGTATTTT.

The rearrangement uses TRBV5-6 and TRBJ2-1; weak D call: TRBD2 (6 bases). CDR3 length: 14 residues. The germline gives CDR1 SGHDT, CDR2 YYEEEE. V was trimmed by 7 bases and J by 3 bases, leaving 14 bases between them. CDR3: CASGPEGLYNEQFF. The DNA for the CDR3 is TGTGCCAGCGGCCCCGAGGGACTCTACAATGAGCAGTTCTTC.

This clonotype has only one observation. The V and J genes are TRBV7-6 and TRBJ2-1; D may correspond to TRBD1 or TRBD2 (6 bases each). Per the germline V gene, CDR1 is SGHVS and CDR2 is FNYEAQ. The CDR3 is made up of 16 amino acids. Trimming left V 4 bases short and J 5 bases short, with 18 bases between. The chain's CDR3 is CASSSHPWGADNEQFF. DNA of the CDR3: TGTGCCAGCAGCTCCCACCCGTGGGGGGCCGACAATGAGCAGTTCTTC.

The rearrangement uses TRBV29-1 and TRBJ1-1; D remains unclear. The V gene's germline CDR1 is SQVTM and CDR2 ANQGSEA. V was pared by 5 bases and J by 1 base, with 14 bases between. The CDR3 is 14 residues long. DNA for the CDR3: TGCAGCGTTCGCGCGGGTACGAAGAACACTGAAGCTTTCTTT. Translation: CSVRAGTKNTEAFF. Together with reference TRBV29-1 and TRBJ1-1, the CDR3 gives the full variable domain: SAVISQKPSRDICQRGTSLTIQCQVDSQVTMMFWYRQQPGQSLTLIATANQGSEATYESGFVIDKFPISRPNLTFSTLTVSNMSPEDSSIYLCSVRAGTKNTEAFFGQGTRLTVV.

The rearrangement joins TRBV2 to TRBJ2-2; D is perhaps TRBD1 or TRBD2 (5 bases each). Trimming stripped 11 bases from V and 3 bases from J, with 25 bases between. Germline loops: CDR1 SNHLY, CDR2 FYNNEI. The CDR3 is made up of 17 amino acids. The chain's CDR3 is CAGSYGTGLSDTGELFF. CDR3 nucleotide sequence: TGTGCCGGGAGCTACGGGACGGGGCTTTCGGACACCGGGGAGCTGTTTTTT.

This chain's CDR3 is CASSIGRYLKRETQYF. CDR3 DNA: TGTGCCAGTAGTATAGGGCGATATTTGAAGAGGGAGACCCAGTACTTC. V usage is TRBV19 and J usage is TRBJ2-5; D uncertain. Trimming stripped 1 base from V and 5 bases from J, with 17 bases between. Looked up from germline, CDR1 is LNHDA and CDR2 is SQIVND (reference sequence). This CDR3 is 16 amino acids long. The whole variable domain, remainder taken from reference TRBV19 and TRBJ2-5, is DGGITQSPKYLFRKEGQNVTLSCEQNLNHDAMYWYRQDPGQGLRLIYYSQIVNDFQKGDIAEGYSVSREKKESFPLTVTSAQKNPTAFYLCASSIGRYLKRETQYFGPGTRLLVL.

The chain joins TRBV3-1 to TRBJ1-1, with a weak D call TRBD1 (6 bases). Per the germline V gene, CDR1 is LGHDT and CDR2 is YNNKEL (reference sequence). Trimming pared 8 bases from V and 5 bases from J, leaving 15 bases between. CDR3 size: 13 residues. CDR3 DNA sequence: TGTGCCAGCCGGGGGCAGGACTTGACTGAAGCTTTCTTT. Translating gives CASRGQDLTEAFF.

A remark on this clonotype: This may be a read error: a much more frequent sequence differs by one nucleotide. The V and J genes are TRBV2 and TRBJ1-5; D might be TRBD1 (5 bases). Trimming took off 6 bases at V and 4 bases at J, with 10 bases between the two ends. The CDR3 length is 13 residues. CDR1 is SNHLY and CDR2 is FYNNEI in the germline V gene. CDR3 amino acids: CASRRGSNQPQHF. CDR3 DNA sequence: TGTGCCAGCAGGCGGGGCAGTAATCAGCCCCAGCATTTT.

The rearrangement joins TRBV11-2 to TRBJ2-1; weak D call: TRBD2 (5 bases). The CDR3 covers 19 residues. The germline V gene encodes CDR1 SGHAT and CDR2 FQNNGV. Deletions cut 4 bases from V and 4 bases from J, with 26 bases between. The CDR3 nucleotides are TGTGCCAGCAGCTCATTACACTCGGGGTTCCCCCTGTGGTACAATGAGCAGTTCTTC. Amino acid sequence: CASSSLHSGFPLWYNEQFF.

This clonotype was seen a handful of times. For the CDR3, the DNA is TGTGCCACCAGTGACCGCTTCTCCGGACTAGCGGGGGACAATGAGCAGTTCTTC. This sequence encodes CATSDRFSGLAGDNEQFF. The rearrangement uses TRBV24-1 and TRBJ2-1, with 13 bases identical to TRBD2. The V segment lost 4 bases and the J segment 5 bases; nucleotides outside the gene matches: 10. Germline CDR1 reads KGHDR; CDR2 reads SFDVKD. CDR3 length: 18 amino acids.

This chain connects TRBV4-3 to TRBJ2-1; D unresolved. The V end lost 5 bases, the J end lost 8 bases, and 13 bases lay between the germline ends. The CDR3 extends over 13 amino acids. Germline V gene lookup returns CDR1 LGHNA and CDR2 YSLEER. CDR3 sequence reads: CASSEVPSDEQFF. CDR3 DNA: TGCGCCAGCAGCGAAGTCCCGTCGGATGAGCAGTTCTTC.